This TCR beta chain was obtained from a study of identical twins' blood T cells. Libraries were made from RNA as TCR cDNA, using a modified protocol. Under the authors' procedure: Per-library CDR3 reads ranged about 2.2 to 4 million; clonotypes, ~85,000 to ~550,000. TCRdb reanalysed the 5' RACE reads using MiXCR and keeps one entry per CDR3 protein. TCRdb, not the original authors, processed these V and J calls. The sample yields a few hundred thousand distinct CDR3 sequences, under 30% seen once. Notes on this clonotype: Its antigen remains unidentified.

The J segment lost 14 bases and the V segment lost 1 base, leaving 6 bases of the junction unmatched. This CDR3 is built from 12 residues. Germline V gene sequence: CDR1 LGHDT, CDR2 YNNKEL (reference sequence). Broader study findings: Twins shared more top CDR3 clonotypes than unrelated donors did.

The source of this sequence is a woman aged 18-55 years in good health. The gene calls are TRBV3-1 and TRBJ1-2; 8 nucleotides line up with TRBD1. The specimen sequenced was PBMCs. CDR3 region: CASSQADRGLTF. The CDR3 bases are TGTGCCAGCAGCCAAGCTGACAGGGGATTGACCTTC.